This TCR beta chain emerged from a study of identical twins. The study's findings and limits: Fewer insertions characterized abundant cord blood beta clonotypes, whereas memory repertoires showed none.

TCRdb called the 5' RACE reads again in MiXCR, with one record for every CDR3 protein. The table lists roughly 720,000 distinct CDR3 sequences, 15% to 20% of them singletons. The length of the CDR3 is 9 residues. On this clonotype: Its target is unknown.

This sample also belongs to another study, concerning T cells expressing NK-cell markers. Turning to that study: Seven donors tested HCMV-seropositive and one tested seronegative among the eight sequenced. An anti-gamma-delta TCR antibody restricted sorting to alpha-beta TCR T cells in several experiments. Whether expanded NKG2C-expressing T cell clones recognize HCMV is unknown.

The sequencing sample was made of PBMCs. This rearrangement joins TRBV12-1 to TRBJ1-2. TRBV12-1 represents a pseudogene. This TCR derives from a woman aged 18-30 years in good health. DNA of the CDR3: TGTGCCAGCCTGAGGGGCTACACCTTC. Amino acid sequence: CASLRGYTF.